Detailed here is one T cell receptor (beta chain). Its antigen is currently unknown. This record belongs to a study of a mutant IDH1 vaccine in newly diagnosed glioma. Study at large: Patients were started on vaccination 4-6 weeks after radiotherapy alone, or with temozolomide cycles. Males made up 62.5% and females approximately 38% of treated patients, whose mean age was roughly 40 years.

Study conclusions and caveats: Pseudoprogression apparently lacked any relation to changes in top peripheral T cell clonotypes.

Noted time point: week 35, safety follow-up. Each vaccine dose was 300 ug of mutant IDH1 20-mer peptide, with topical imiquimod. Trimming stripped 5 bases from V and 6 bases from J, with 16 bases between. Germline-derived CDR1 and CDR2 are MNHEY and SVGAGI. The CDR3 spans 14 residues. The data were produced by immunoSEQ multiplex PCR, yet TCRdb's version contains in-frame clones alone and is incomplete. The sample includes approximately 62,000 clones, under 90% seen only once; the top ten take less than 4.5%. The sequence came from a man aged 25 to 45 with glioma. This specimen consisted of PBMCs, obtained from a glioma patient whose treatment included an IDH1 peptide vaccine. The gene calls are TRBV6-5 and TRBJ1-1, with D tentatively TRBD1 (6 bases). DNA for the CDR3: TGTGCCAGCAGTCGTGGGCAGGGGCTGTCTGAAGCTTTCTTT. It specifies CASSRGQGLSEAFF.